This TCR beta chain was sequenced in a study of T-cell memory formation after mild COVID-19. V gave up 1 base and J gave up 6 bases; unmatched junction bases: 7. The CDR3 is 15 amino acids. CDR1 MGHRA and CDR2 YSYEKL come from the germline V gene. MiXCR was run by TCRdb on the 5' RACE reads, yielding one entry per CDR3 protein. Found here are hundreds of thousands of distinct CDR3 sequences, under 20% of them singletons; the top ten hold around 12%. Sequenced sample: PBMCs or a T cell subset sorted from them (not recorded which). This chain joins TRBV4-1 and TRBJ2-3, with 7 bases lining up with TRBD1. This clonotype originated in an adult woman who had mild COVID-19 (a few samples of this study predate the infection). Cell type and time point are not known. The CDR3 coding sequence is TGCGCCAGCAGCCAAGGACAGGGACCTGTTGATACGCAGTATTTT. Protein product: CASSQGQGPVDTQYF.